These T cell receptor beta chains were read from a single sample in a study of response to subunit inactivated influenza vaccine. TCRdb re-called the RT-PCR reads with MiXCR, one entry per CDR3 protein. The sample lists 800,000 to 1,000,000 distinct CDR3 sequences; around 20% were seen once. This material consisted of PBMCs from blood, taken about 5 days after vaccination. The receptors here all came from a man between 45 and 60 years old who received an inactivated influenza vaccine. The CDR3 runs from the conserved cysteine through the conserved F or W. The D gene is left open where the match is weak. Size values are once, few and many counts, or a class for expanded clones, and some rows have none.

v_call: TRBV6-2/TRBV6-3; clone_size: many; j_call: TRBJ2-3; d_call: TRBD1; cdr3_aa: CASSRQGTTDTQYF; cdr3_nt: TGTGCCAGCAGTCGACAGGGAACCACAGATACGCAGTATTTT
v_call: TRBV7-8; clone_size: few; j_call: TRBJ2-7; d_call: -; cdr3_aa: CASSLEGYRGHEQYF; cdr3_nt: TGTGCCAGCAGCTTAGAAGGATATAGGGGCCACGAGCAGTACTTC
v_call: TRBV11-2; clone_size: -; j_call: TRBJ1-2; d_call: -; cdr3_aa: CASSSRTGKNYGYTF; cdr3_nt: TGTGCCAGCAGCTCCCGTACAGGGAAGAACTATGGCTACACCTTC
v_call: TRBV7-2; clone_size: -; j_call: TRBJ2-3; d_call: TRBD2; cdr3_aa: CASTLTSGGYSDTQYF; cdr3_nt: TGTGCCAGCACCCTCACTAGCGGGGGGTACTCAGATACGCAGTATTTT
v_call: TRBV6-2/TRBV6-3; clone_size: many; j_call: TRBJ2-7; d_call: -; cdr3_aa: CASSYQLAQAYEQYF; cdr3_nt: TGTGCCAGCAGTTATCAACTAGCCCAGGCCTACGAGCAGTACTTC
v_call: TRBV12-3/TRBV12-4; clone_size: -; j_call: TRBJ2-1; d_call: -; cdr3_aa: CASSLGGTVRIEQFF; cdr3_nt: TGTGCCAGCAGTTTAGGCGGGACGGTGCGGATTGAGCAGTTCTTC
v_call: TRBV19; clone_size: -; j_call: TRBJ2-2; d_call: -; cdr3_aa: CASRTGTRTGELFF; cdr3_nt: TGTGCCAGTAGGACCGGGACCCGCACCGGGGAGCTGTTTTTT
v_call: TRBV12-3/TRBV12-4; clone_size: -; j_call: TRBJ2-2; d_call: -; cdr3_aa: CASSSRGQLNTGELFF; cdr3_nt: TGTGCCAGCAGTTCCCGGGGGCAGCTTAACACCGGGGAGCTGTTTTTT
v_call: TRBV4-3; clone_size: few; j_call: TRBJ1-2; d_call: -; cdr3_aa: CASSQELFRGNGYGYTF; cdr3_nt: TGCGCCAGCAGCCAAGAATTATTCCGGGGAAACGGCTATGGCTACACCTTC
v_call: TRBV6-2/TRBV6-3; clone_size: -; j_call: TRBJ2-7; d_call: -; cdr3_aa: CASSYDSLDYEQYF; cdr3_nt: TGTGCCAGCAGTTACGACAGTTTGGACTACGAGCAGTACTTC
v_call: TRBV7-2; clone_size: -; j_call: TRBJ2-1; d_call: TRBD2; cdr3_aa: CASSSSGLAGLEQFF; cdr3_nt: TGTGCCAGCAGCTCCTCGGGACTAGCAGGTCTCGAGCAGTTCTTC
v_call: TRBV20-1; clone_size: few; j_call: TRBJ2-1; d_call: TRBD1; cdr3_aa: CSARGQGAGEQFF; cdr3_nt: TGCAGTGCTAGAGGACAGGGGGCGGGTGAGCAGTTCTTC
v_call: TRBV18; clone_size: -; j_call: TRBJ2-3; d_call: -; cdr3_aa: CASSRPMTTGRRTDTQYF; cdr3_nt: TGTGCCAGCTCACGACCAATGACGACTGGACGGAGGACAGATACGCAGTATTTT
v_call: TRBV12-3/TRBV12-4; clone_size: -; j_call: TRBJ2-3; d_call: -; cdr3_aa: CASSPRGVEADTQYF; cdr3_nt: TGTGCCAGCAGTCCCAGAGGGGTGGAGGCAGATACGCAGTATTTT
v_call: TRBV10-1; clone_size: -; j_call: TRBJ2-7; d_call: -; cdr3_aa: CASSGGSPVGEQYF; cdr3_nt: TGCGCCAGCAGTGGGGGCTCACCCGTGGGCGAGCAGTACTTC
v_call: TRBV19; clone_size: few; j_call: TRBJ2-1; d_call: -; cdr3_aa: CASSIDGPPNEQFF; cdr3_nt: TGTGCCAGTAGTATAGATGGGCCCCCAAATGAGCAGTTCTTC
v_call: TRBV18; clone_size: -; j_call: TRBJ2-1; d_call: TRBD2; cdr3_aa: CASSPTSFHEQFF; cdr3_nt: TGTGCCAGCTCACCGACTAGCTTCCATGAGCAGTTCTTC
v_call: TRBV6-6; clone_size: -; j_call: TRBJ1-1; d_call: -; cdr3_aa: CASTPASNTEAFF; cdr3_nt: TGTGCCAGCACCCCAGCTTCGAACACTGAAGCTTTCTTT
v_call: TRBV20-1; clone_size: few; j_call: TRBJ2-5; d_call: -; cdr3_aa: CSARHPSQETQYF; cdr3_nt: TGCAGTGCTAGACACCCCTCCCAAGAGACCCAGTACTTC
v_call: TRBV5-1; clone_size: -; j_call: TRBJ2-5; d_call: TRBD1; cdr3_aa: CASSLRGQGAMETQYF; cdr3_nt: TGCGCCAGCAGCTTGCGGGGTCAGGGGGCGATGGAGACCCAGTACTTC
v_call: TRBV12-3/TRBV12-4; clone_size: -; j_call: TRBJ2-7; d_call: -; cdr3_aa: CASSFGTSAYEQYF; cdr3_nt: TGTGCCAGCAGTTTCGGGACATCGGCCTACGAGCAGTACTTC
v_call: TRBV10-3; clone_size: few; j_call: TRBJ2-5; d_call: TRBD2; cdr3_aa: CAISGTSGQETQYF; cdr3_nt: TGTGCCATCAGTGGGACTAGCGGGCAAGAGACCCAGTACTTC
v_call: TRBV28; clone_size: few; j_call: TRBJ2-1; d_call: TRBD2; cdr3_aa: CASSSSGTTYNEQFF; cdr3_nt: TGTGCCAGCAGTTCCTCCGGGACTACCTACAATGAGCAGTTCTTC
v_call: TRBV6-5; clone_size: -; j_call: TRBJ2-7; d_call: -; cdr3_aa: CASSYRQPSSYEQYF; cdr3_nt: TGTGCCAGCAGTTACCGACAGCCTAGCTCCTACGAGCAGTACTTC
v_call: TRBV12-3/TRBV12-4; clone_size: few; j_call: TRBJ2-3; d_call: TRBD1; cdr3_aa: CASRLGQGSTDTQYF; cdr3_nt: TGTGCCAGCAGATTGGGACAGGGAAGCACAGATACGCAGTATTTT
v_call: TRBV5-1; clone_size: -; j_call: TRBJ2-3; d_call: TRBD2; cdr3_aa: CASSLDVAGGNTQYF; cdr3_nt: TGCGCCAGCAGCTTGGATGTAGCGGGAGGAAATACGCAGTATTTT
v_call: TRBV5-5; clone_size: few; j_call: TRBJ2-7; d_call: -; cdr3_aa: CASSFGSTQQYF; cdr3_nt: TGTGCCAGCAGCTTTGGCAGTACGCAGCAGTACTTC
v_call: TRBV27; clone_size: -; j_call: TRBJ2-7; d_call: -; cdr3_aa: CASSLRKAGKSYEQYF; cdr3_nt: TGTGCCAGCAGTTTGCGCAAAGCGGGTAAATCCTACGAGCAGTACTTC
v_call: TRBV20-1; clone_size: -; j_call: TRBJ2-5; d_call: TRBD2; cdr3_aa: CSARTWTSGRAETQYF; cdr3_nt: TGCAGTGCTAGAACTTGGACTAGCGGGAGGGCAGAGACCCAGTACTTC